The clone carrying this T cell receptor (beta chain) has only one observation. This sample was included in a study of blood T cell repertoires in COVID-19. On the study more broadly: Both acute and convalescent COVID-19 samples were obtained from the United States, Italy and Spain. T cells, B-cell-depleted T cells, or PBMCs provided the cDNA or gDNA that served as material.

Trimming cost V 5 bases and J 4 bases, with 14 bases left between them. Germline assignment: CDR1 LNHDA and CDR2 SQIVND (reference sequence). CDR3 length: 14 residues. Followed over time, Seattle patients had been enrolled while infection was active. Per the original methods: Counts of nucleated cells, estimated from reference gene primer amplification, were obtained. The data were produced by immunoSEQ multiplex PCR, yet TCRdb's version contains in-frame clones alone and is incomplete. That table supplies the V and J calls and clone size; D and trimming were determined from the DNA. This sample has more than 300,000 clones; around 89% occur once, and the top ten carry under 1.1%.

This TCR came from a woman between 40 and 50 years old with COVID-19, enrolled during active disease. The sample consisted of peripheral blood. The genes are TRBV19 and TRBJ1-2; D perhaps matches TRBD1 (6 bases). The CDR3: CASSSTGNLYGYTF. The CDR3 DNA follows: TGTGCCAGTAGTTCGACAGGTAACCTCTATGGCTACACCTTC.